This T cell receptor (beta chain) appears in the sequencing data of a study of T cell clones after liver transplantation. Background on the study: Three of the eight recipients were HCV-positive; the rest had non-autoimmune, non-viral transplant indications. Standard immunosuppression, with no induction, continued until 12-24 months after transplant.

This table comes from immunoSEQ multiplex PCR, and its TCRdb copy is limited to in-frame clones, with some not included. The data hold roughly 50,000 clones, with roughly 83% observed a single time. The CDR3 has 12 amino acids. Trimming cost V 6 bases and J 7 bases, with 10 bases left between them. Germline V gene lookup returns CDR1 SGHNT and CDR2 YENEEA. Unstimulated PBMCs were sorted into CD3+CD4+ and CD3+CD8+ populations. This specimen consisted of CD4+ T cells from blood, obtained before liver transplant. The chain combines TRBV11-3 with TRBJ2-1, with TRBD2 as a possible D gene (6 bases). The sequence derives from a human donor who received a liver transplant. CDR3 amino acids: CASSRGWNEQFF. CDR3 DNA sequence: TGTGCCAGCAGTCGGGGGTGGAATGAGCAGTTCTTC.